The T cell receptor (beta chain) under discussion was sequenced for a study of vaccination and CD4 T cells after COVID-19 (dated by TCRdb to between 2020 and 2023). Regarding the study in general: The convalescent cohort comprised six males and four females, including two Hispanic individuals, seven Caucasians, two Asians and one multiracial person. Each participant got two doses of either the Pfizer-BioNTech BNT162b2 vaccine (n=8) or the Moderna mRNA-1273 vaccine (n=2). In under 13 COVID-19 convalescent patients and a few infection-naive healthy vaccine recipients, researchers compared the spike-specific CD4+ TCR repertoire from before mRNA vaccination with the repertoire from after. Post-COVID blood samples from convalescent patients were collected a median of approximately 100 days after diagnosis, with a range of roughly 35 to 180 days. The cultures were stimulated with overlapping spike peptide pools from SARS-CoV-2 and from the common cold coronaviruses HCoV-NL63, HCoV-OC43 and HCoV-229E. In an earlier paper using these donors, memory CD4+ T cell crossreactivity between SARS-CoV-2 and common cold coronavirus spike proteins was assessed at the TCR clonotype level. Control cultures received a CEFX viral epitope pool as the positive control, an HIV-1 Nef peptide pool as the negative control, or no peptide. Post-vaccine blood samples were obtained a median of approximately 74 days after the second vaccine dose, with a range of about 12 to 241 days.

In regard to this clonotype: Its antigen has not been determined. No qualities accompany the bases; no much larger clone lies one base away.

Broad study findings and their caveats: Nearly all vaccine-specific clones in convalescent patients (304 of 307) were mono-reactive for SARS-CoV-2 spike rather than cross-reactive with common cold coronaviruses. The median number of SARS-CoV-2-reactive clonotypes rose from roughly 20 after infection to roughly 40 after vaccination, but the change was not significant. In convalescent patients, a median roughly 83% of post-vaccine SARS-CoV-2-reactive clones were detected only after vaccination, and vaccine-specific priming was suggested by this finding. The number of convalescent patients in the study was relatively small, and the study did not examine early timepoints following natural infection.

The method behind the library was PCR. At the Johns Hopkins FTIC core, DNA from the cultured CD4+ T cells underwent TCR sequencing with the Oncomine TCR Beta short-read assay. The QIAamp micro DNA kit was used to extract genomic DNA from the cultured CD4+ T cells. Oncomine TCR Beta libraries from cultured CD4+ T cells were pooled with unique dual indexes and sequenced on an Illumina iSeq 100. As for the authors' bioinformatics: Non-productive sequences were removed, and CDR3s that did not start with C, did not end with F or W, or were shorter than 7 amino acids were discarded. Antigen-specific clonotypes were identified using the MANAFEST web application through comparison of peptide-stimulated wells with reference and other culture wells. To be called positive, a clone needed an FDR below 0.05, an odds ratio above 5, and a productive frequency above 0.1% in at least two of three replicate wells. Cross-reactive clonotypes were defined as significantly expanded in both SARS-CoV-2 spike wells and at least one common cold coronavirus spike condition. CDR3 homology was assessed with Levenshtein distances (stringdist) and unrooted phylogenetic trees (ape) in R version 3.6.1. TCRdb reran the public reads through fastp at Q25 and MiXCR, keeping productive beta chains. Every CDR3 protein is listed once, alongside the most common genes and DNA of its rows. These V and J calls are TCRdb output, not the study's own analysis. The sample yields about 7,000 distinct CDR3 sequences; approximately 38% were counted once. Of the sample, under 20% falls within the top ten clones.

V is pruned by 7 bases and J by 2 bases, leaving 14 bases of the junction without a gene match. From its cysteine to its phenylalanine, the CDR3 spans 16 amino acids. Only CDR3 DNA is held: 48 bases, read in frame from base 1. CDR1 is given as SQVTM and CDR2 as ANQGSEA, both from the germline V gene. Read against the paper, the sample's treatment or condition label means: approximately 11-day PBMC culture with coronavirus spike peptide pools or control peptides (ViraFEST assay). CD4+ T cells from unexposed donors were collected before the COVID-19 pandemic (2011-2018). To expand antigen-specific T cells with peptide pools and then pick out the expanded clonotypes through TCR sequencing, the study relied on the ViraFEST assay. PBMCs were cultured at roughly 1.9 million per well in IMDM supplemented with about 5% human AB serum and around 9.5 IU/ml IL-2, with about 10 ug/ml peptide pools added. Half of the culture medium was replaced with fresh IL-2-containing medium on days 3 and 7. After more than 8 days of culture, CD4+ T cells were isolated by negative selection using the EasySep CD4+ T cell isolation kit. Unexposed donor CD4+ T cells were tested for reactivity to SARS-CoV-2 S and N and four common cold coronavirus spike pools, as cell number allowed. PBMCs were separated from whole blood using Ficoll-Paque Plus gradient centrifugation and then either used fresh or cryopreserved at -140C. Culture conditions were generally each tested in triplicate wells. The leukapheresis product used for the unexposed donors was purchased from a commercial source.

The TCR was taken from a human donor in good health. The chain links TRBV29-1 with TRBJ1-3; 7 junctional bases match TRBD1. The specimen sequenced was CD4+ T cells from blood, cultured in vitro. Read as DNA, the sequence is TGCAGCGCCACCTACTTATCCGGGACAGCTGGAAACACCATATATTTT. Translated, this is CSATYLSGTAGNTIYF.